Each of the 4 T cell receptor beta chains below was sequenced from the same sample in a study of radiotherapy plus CTLA-4 blockade in lung cancer (dated by TCRdb to the late 2010s). Library preparation employed the immunoSEQ multiplex PCR assay. TCRdb provides this immuneACCESS table in a form limited to in-frame rearrangements. Some clones are lacking; in checked studies, under half of them reflect an unresolved V gene, and why the rest are absent is not known. In all, the sample holds tens of thousands of clones, and around 80% of those were seen once. Roughly a tenth of the sample is taken by the ten largest. The sample consisted of peripheral blood, taken from a patient treated with radiotherapy plus ipilimumab. The receptors shown here come from a human donor with non-small cell lung cancer who had a complete response to radiotherapy plus ipilimumab.

The V gene is TRBV11-2, the J gene TRBJ1-3; the D is unclear. The CDR3 is 18 amino acids. V lost 3 bases and J 0 bases, leaving 18 bases between the germline ends. The V gene's germline CDR1 is SGHAT and CDR2 FQNNGV. CDR3 sequence reads: CASSFSLSTESSGNTIYF. In nucleotides, the CDR3 is TGTGCCAGCAGCTTCTCTTTGTCGACGGAGAGCTCTGGAAACACCATATATTTT.

This sequence joins TRBV28 and TRBJ1-2; possible D gene TRBD1, 5 bases. The CDR3 is 12 residues long. Germline V lookup: CDR1 MDHEN, CDR2 SYDVKM. The V and J ends lost 7 bases and 6 bases respectively, with 12 bases between them. CDR3 sequence reads: CASIQDGHGYTF. The CDR3 bases are TGTGCCAGCATACAGGATGGGCATGGCTACACCTTC.

The rearrangement links TRBV6-1 to TRBJ2-7, with D hard to call. V was trimmed by 6 bases and J by 5 bases, leaving 8 bases between them. Germline V lookup: CDR1 MNHNS, CDR2 SASEGT. This CDR3 is built from 11 residues. This chain's CDR3 is CASRTQHEQYF. As DNA, the CDR3 is TGTGCCAGCAGGACACAGCACGAGCAGTACTTC.

Here the CDR3 reads CASSRRTGEGSEAFF. The CDR3 DNA follows: TGTGCCAGCAGCCGCCGGACAGGGGAAGGGTCTGAAGCTTTCTTT. The V and J genes are TRBV11-3 and TRBJ1-1; 9 bases line up with TRBD1. V trimming: 5 bases; J trimming: 6 bases; junction bases outside the gene matches: 10. There are 15 residues in the CDR3. Germline values: CDR1 SGHNT, CDR2 YENEEA. Based on the CDR3 plus reference TRBV11-3 and TRBJ1-1, the full variable domain is EAGVVQSPRYKIIEKKQPVAFWCNPISGHNTLYWYLQNLGQGPELLIRYENEEAVDDSQLPKDRFSAERLKGVDSTLKIQPAELGDSAVYLCASSRRTGEGSEAFFGQGTRLTVV.